A single sample gave rise to the 26 T cell receptor beta chains below, sequenced in a study of blood T cell repertoires in COVID-19. Clones were read by immunoSEQ multiplex PCR, and TCRdb kept only the in-frame ones, dropping some. The sample holds some 74,000 clones, around four fifths seen once. Sequencing input: peripheral blood. These receptors all come from a woman aged 80 or older with acute or convalescent COVID-19.

The rearrangement joins TRBV20-1 to TRBJ2-7; 8 bases map to TRBD1. The CDR3 is 17 residues long. J lost 2 bases, V lost 3 bases, and 15 bases had no gene match. Germline V gene lookup returns CDR1 DFQATT and CDR2 SNEGSKA (reference sequence). CDR3: CSASSGGRDRIAYEQYF. Written as DNA, the CDR3 is TGCAGTGCTAGTAGTGGTGGCCGGGACAGGATTGCCTACGAGCAGTACTTC.

V and J are TRBV7-2 and TRBJ2-1, with 7 bases identical to TRBD2. Germline CDR1 is SGHTA and CDR2 is FQGNSA. The CDR3 has 16 amino acids. Trimming removed 6 bases from V and 5 bases from J; junction bases left unmatched: 13. DNA for the CDR3: TGTGCCAGCAGTTCTAAAGTAGCGGGCGTTAACAATGAGCAGTTCTTC. Translation gives CASSSKVAGVNNEQFF. Variable domain in full (rest from reference TRBV7-2 and TRBJ2-1): GAGVSQSPSNKVTEKGKDVELRCDPISGHTALYWYRQSLGQGLEFLIYFQGNSAPDKSGLPSDRFSAERTGGSVSTLTIQRTQQEDSAVYLCASSSKVAGVNNEQFFGPGTRLTVL.

This clone has just one count. The rearrangement uses TRBV6-5 and TRBJ1-2; perhaps TRBD1 as D (5 bases). V gave up 6 bases and J gave up 2 bases, with 10 bases separating them. The length of the CDR3 is 13 residues. Germline values: CDR1 MNHEY, CDR2 SVGAGI. Here the CDR3 DNA reads TGTGCCAGCAGCCCCGCAGGGAACTATGGCTACACCTTC. Translating gives CASSPAGNYGYTF.

The V gene is TRBV6-5, the J gene TRBJ1-1; D uncertain. Between the trimmed V and J ends, which lost 6 bases and 11 bases, there was a span of 16 bases. The length of the CDR3 is 12 residues. Germline V gene lookup returns CDR1 MNHEY and CDR2 SVGAGI. The CDR3 DNA reads TGTGCCAGCAGCGACTACACGCCCCGGGCTTTCTTT. Protein: CASSDYTPRAFF.

V and J are TRBV7-2 and TRBJ2-3; D is unclear. The CDR3 covers 13 residues. The germline CDR1 and CDR2 sequences are SGHTA and FQGNSA. V lost 4 bases and J 6 bases, leaving 11 bases between the germline ends. The CDR3: CASSSIPRDTQYF. DNA for the CDR3: TGTGCCAGCAGCTCCATCCCTCGGGATACGCAGTATTTT.

J is TRBJ1-3 and V is TRBV11-2; 7 bases agree with TRBD1. CDR1 is SGHAT, CDR2 FQNNGV, per germline. Trimming cost V 0 bases and J 8 bases; bases outside gene matches: 10. The CDR3 is made up of 16 amino acids. CDR3 sequence: CASSLESTGTYYTIYF. DNA for the CDR3: TGTGCCAGCAGCTTAGAATCGACAGGGACATACTACACCATATATTTT.

The chain recombines TRBV15 with TRBJ2-7; 8 bases fit TRBD1. The CDR3 totals 13 residues. Germline CDR1 reads LNHNV; CDR2 reads YYDKDF (reference sequence). V lost 3 bases, J lost 4 bases, and 2 bases stayed unmatched. CDR3 sequence reads: CATSSGQGYEQYF. DNA for the CDR3: TGTGCCACCAGCAGCGGACAGGGATACGAGCAGTACTTC.

V usage is TRBV6-5 and J usage is TRBJ2-5; perhaps TRBD1 as D (6 bases). CDR1 is MNHEY, CDR2 SVGAGI, per germline. The V end lost 6 bases, the J end lost 5 bases, and 13 bases lay between the germline ends. The CDR3 is made up of 13 amino acids. The CDR3 DNA is TGTGCCAGCAGACCACCAGGGGAGGAGACCCAGTACTTC. Translating it yields CASRPPGEETQYF.

This sequence joins TRBV12-3 or TRBV12-4 and TRBJ1-1; D not resolved. The CDR3 runs 13 residues. The V and J ends lost 6 bases and 3 bases respectively, with 11 bases between them. The CDR3 DNA is TGTGCCAGCAGCCTCTGGGAGGACACTGAAGCTTTCTTT. It translates to CASSLWEDTEAFF.

This sequence joins TRBV9 and TRBJ2-7; possibly TRBD2 for D (6 bases). Trimming stripped 4 bases from V and 9 bases from J, with 23 bases between. The germline V gene encodes CDR1 SGDLS and CDR2 YYNGEE. The length of the CDR3 is 15 residues. In nucleotides, the CDR3 is TGTGCCAGCAGCCCGCGGACGGGACTCGACTGGGGGCAGTACTTC. It translates to CASSPRTGLDWGQYF. Complete variable domain (other parts from reference TRBV9 and TRBJ2-7): DSGVTQTPKHLITATGQRVTLRCSPRSGDLSVYWYQQSLDQGLQFLIQYYNGEERAKGNILERFSAQQFPDLHSELNLSSLELGDSALYFCASSPRTGLDWGQYFGPGTRLTVT.

The rearrangement links TRBV14 to TRBJ1-2; TRBD1 might be the D (5 bases). There are 15 residues in the CDR3. V was clipped by 4 bases and J by 4 bases, with 16 bases between them. Germline CDR1 SGHDN, CDR2 FVKESK. CDR3 DNA sequence: TGTGCCAGCAGCCCCAGGGCCTCAGGCGGCTATGGCTACACCTTC. Protein product: CASSPRASGGYGYTF.

The chain carries TRBV27 and TRBJ2-5, with 10 bases fitting TRBD1. This CDR3 has 16 residues. Germline-derived CDR1 and CDR2 are MNHEY and SMNVEV (reference sequence). The V and J ends lost 5 bases and 4 bases, in that order; junction bases with no gene match: 10. The CDR3 region is CASSPASTGGRETQYF. The CDR3, as DNA: TGTGCCAGCAGTCCAGCCTCGACAGGGGGCAGAGAGACCCAGTACTTC.

The J gene is TRBJ2-7, the V gene TRBV3-1 (or the pseudogene TRBV3-2); 7 nucleotides match TRBD2. The CDR3 runs to 16 residues. Germline V gene data show CDR1 as LGHDT and CDR2 as YNNKEL (reference sequence). With 3 bases clipped from V and 2 bases from J, the junction kept 10 bases outside the gene matches. The CDR3 DNA follows: TGTGCCAGCAGCCAGGCCCCGGGACTATCTACCTACGAGCAGTACTTC. It translates to CASSQAPGLSTYEQYF.

In its sample, this clone was seen once. The V gene is TRBV5-1, the J gene TRBJ2-1; TRBD1 matches 7 bases. V lost 4 bases, J lost 2 bases, and 9 bases stayed unmatched. CDR1 and CDR2 from the germline V gene are SGHRS and YFSETQ. The CDR3 loop spans 16 amino acids. DNA for the CDR3: TGCGCCAGCAGCGGAGGACAGGCTTCGACCTACAATGAGCAGTTCTTC. It encodes CASSGGQASTYNEQFF.

V is TRBV20-1 and J is TRBJ1-1, with TRBD1 matching 11 bases. V dropped 3 bases and J dropped 3; count of bases not matched to a gene: 9. The length of the CDR3 is 16 residues. Germline V CDR1 and CDR2: DFQATT, SNEGSKA (reference sequence). The CDR3 here is CSASRRTGGAYTEAFF. Written as DNA, the CDR3 is TGCAGTGCTAGTAGAAGGACAGGGGGCGCATACACTGAAGCTTTCTTT.

This clone occurred once. V and J are TRBV11-2 and TRBJ2-1; a weak D match, TRBD2 (6 bases). Trimming took 3 bases from V and 6 from J, leaving 9 bases between them. Germline V CDR1 and CDR2: SGHAT, FQNNGV. This CDR3 contains 13 residues. The CDR3 sequence is CASSFGGTNEQFF. CDR3 sequence (DNA): TGTGCCAGCAGCTTTGGAGGGACCAATGAGCAGTTCTTC.

The CDR3 spells CASSLAVEGSYNEQFF. The CDR3 DNA follows: TGTGCCAGCAGCTTGGCCGTGGAGGGCTCCTACAATGAGCAGTTCTTC. V gene TRBV5-5 combines with J gene TRBJ2-1, with D possibly matching TRBD2 (6 bases). The CDR3 sequence is 16 residues long. CDR1 and CDR2 from the germline V gene are SGHKS and YYEKEE (reference sequence). Trimming pared 0 bases from V and 0 bases from J, leaving 10 bases between. The full variable domain, in which reference TRBV5-5 and TRBJ2-1 provide the parts outside the CDR3, is DAGVTQSPTHLIKTRGQQVTLRCSPISGHKSVSWYQQVLGQGPQFIFQYYEKEERGRGNFPDRFSARQFPNYSSELNVNALLLGDSALYLCASSLAVEGSYNEQFFGPGTRLTVL.

This clone was observed a single time. CDR3 protein: CASRYLDRGTDTQYF. The CDR3 nucleotides read TGTGCCAGCAGATACTTAGACAGGGGAACAGATACGCAGTATTTT. The rearrangement links TRBV5-4 to TRBJ2-3; TRBD1 agrees at 8 bases. This CDR3 comprises 15 residues. V was pared by 5 bases and J by 3 bases, with 8 bases of the junction left unmatched. Germline loops: CDR1 SGHNT, CDR2 YYREEE (reference sequence).

The V and J genes are TRBV4-2 and TRBJ2-3; TRBD2 agrees at 16 bases. J gave up 8 bases and V 0 bases, and 8 bases lay outside the gene matches. The CDR3 totals 18 residues. The germline V gene has CDR1 LGHNA and CDR2 YNFKEQ. The DNA of the CDR3 is TGTGCCAGCAGCCAAGATCCCGGGACTAGCGGGAGGGCAGGTACGCAGTATTTT. Protein product: CASSQDPGTSGRAGTQYF.

V is TRBV9 and J is TRBJ2-2; weak D call: TRBD2 (6 bases). The CDR3 contains 15 residues. Trimming cost V 5 bases and J 0 bases, with 11 bases left between them. CDR1 SGDLS and CDR2 YYNGEE come from the germline V gene. This CDR3 reads CASRTAGSNTGELFF. Written as DNA, the CDR3 is TGTGCCAGCAGAACCGCGGGGTCGAACACCGGGGAGCTGTTTTTT.

This clone was found once. V gene TRBV3-1 (or the pseudogene TRBV3-2) combines with J gene TRBJ2-7, with D unclear. V was clipped by 4 bases and J by 4 bases, with 11 bases between them. The CDR3 runs to 13 residues. Germline CDR1 is LGHDT and CDR2 is YNNKEL (reference sequence). DNA for the CDR3: TGTGCCAGCAGCCCTAGTGGCCTATACGAGCAGTACTTC. Encoded protein: CASSPSGLYEQYF.

The chain has TRBV12-5 and TRBJ1-5, with 7 bases identical to TRBD1. The V and J ends lost 9 bases and 2 bases, in that order; junction bases with no gene match: 19. This CDR3 is 18 amino acids long. The germline gives CDR1 LGHNT, CDR2 FRNRAP. The CDR3 region is CASLSTLQGSYGNQPQHF. In DNA, the CDR3 is TGTGCTAGCCTTTCAACCCTACAGGGGTCGTATGGCAATCAGCCCCAGCATTTT.

The J gene is TRBJ2-1, the V gene TRBV30, with 7 nucleotides matching TRBD2. The CDR3 length is 14 residues. Germline values: CDR1 GTSNPN, CDR2 SVGIG (reference sequence). V gave up 5 bases and J gave up 7 bases; unmatched junction bases: 11. CDR3 in amino acids: CAWAVSGTLNEQFF. Written as DNA, the CDR3 is TGTGCCTGGGCAGTAAGCGGGACCCTTAATGAGCAGTTCTTC.

This chain links TRBV19 with TRBJ2-5, with 7 positions matching TRBD2. V was clipped by 0 bases and J by 5 bases; unmatched bases: 9. This CDR3 is 16 amino acids long. Germline lookup yields CDR1 LNHDA and CDR2 SQIVND (reference sequence). The CDR3 DNA reads TGTGCCAGTAGTATAGATCTCGGCCTAGCGGCGGAGACCCAGTACTTC. This encodes CASSIDLGLAAETQYF.

This clone was seen more than once but under ten times. The chain couples TRBV6-1 to TRBJ2-1, with a possible D match to TRBD2 (6 bases). CDR3 length: 16 residues. V was cut by 2 bases and J by 7 bases, with 18 bases left in between. Germline V gene lookup returns CDR1 MNHNS and CDR2 SASEGT. This chain's CDR3 is CASSEQPGEMGNEQFF. CDR3 DNA: TGTGCCAGCAGTGAACAACCGGGAGAGATGGGGAATGAGCAGTTCTTC.

The chain uses TRBV30 and TRBJ2-7, with D perhaps matching TRBD2 (6 bases). Germline assignment: CDR1 GTSNPN and CDR2 SVGIG (reference sequence). This CDR3 has 15 amino acids. Trimming cost V 0 bases and J 0 bases, with 12 bases left between them. CDR3 sequence: CAWSVRGGPSYEQYF. For the CDR3, the DNA is TGTGCCTGGAGTGTACGGGGAGGACCCTCCTACGAGCAGTACTTC.